This is a list of T cell receptor beta chains from one sample in a study of sequential checkpoint blockade in melanoma. The protocol was immunoSEQ multiplex PCR, while the TCRdb copy is restricted to in-frame clones and leaves out a portion. The table has roughly 6,800 clones, roughly 27% seen once. Sequencing used tumor tissue (inferred from file names), obtained from a patient given nivolumab and ipilimumab in sequence. The receptor source for this set is a human donor with melanoma. Each CDR3 is given with its conserved first and last residue. D genes are given only for firm matches. Expanded clones are given a class, and other clones once, few, many or no size at all.

>TRBV18|.|.|TRBJ1-2
CASLGGGHFGYTF
TGTGCCAGTCTCGGCGGGGGGCATTTTGGCTACACCTTC
>TRBV18|.|.|TRBJ2-7
CASSTQQSSYEQYF
TGTGCCAGCTCAACCCAACAGAGCTCCTACGAGCAGTACTTC
>TRBV11-3|few|TRBD2|TRBJ2-1
CASSSLSLAGGRNEQFF
TGTGCCAGCAGCTCATTATCTCTAGCGGGAGGCCGCAATGAGCAGTTCTTC
>TRBV23-1|.|.|TRBJ2-1
CASSPTGSYNEQFF
TGCGCCAGCAGCCCGACGGGCTCCTACAATGAGCAGTTCTTC
>TRBV6-8|few|TRBD1|TRBJ1-5
CASSQPPGGVDQPQHF
TGTGCCAGCAGTCAACCGCCAGGGGGAGTGGATCAGCCCCAGCATTTT
>TRBV29-1|.|TRBD1|TRBJ1-2
CSVEGTGQRSYTF
TGCAGCGTTGAAGGGACAGGTCAGAGGAGCTACACCTTC
>TRBV28|medium-sized|.|TRBJ2-3
CASSPPGSLAGTQYF
TGTGCCAGCAGCCCCCCCGGGTCCCTAGCAGGTACGCAGTATTTT
>TRBV15|few|.|TRBJ1-2
CATSRSRTGGYGYTF
TGTGCCACCAGCAGAAGCCGGACGGGGGGCTATGGCTACACCTTC
>TRBV6-8|few|.|TRBJ2-7
CASSLVGAPGKQYF
TGTGCCAGCAGTTTGGTGGGGGCCCCGGGGAAGCAGTACTTC
>TRBV19|once|TRBD1|TRBJ2-1
CASTNLDRATSQGNEQFF
TGTGCCAGTACCAATCTTGACAGGGCCACGAGTCAGGGGAATGAGCAGTTCTTC
>TRBV6-8|few|.|TRBJ1-1
CASSYTGFTEAFF
TGTGCCAGCAGTTACACCGGTTTCACTGAAGCTTTCTTT
>TRBV9|few|TRBD1|TRBJ2-5
CASSVGTGPQETQYF
TGTGCCAGCAGCGTAGGGACAGGGCCCCAAGAGACCCAGTACTTC
>TRBV28|few|.|TRBJ1-5
CASSPPPGPQHF
TGTGCCAGCAGTCCCCCGCCTGGTCCCCAGCATTTT
>TRBV11-3|few|TRBD2|TRBJ2-3
CASSYPLAGGPDTQYF
TGTGCCAGCAGCTACCCTTTAGCGGGAGGACCAGATACGCAGTATTTT
>TRBV19|.|TRBD1|TRBJ1-1
CASSRTGASTEAFF
TGTGCCAGTAGTCGAACAGGGGCCAGCACTGAAGCTTTCTTT
>TRBV11-3|many|.|TRBJ2-1
CASSLVTTHYNEQFF
TGTGCCAGCAGCTTAGTAACGACTCATTACAATGAGCAGTTCTTC
>TRBV11-3|many|.|TRBJ2-7
CASSLEGGSYEQYF
TGTGCCAGCAGCTTAGAGGGAGGATCCTACGAGCAGTACTTC
>TRBV29-1|.|.|TRBJ1-5
CSVGGKGQPQHF
TGCAGCGTCGGAGGTAAGGGGCAGCCCCAGCATTTT
>TRBV6-8|.|TRBD1|TRBJ2-7
CASRPAGTGSSGEQYF
TGTGCCAGCAGACCCGCCGGGACAGGGTCATCAGGCGAGCAGTACTTC
>TRBV18|few|TRBD1|TRBJ1-2
CASSPGDRDYGYTF
TGTGCCAGCTCACCCGGGGACAGGGACTATGGCTACACCTTC
>TRBV6-8|few|.|TRBJ2-1
CASSYGELPYNEQFF
TGTGCCAGCAGTTACGGAGAGCTCCCCTACAATGAGCAGTTCTTC
>TRBV11-3|few|TRBD2|TRBJ2-2
CASSPPSGRDTGELFF
TGTGCCAGCAGCCCACCAAGCGGGAGGGACACCGGGGAGCTGTTTTTT
>TRBV5-1|.|TRBD2|TRBJ2-3
CASSFRTSGTDTQYF
TGCGCCAGCAGCTTCCGGACTAGCGGCACAGATACGCAGTATTTT
>TRBV18|.|TRBD1|TRBJ1-2
CASSPYSGTGESGYTF
TGTGCCAGCTCACCATACTCCGGGACAGGGGAAAGTGGCTACACCTTC
>TRBV15|.|TRBD2|TRBJ2-3
CATSRDRAGGLDTQYF
TGTGCCACCAGCAGAGATCGGGCGGGAGGATTAGATACGCAGTATTTT
>TRBV19|.|.|TRBJ1-2
CASSISSGDPYGYTF
TGTGCCAGTAGTATTTCTTCCGGGGATCCCTATGGCTACACCTTC
>TRBV10-3|.|.|TRBJ2-5
CAISESRREETQYF
TGTGCCATCAGTGAGTCAAGGAGGGAAGAGACCCAGTACTTC
>TRBV19|few|.|TRBJ1-1
CASSAKWNTEAFF
TGTGCCAGTAGTGCGAAGTGGAACACTGAAGCTTTCTTT
>TRBV18|.|.|TRBJ2-3
CASSPPSGRTDTQYF
TGTGCCAGCTCACCACCCTCAGGGAGAACAGATACGCAGTATTTT
>TRBV11-3|many|TRBD2|TRBJ2-1
CASTPRTSGVVEQFF
TGTGCCAGCACCCCCCGGACTAGTGGTGTCGTTGAGCAGTTCTTC
>TRBV9|few|.|TRBJ1-1
CASSFGSGNTEAFF
TGTGCCAGCAGCTTCGGGAGTGGGAACACTGAAGCTTTCTTT
>TRBV6-8|few|.|TRBJ2-3
CASNSAYHTDTQYF
TGTGCCAGCAATTCTGCGTATCACACAGATACGCAGTATTTT
>TRBV15|few|.|TRBJ2-1
CATSREGSGYEQFF
TGTGCCACCAGCAGAGAAGGTAGCGGCTATGAGCAGTTCTTC
>TRBV11-3|many|.|TRBJ2-7
CASSLSGLQYEQYF
TGTGCCAGCAGCTTATCTGGTCTCCAGTACGAGCAGTACTTC
>TRBV6-8|few|.|TRBJ2-4
CASSYSALAKNIQYF
TGTGCCAGCAGTTACTCTGCGCTAGCCAAAAACATTCAGTACTTC
>TRBV11-3|many|TRBD1|TRBJ1-1
CASSFDRGGNTEAFF
TGTGCCAGCAGCTTTGACAGGGGTGGGAACACTGAAGCTTTCTTT
>TRBV11-3|.|.|TRBJ2-2
CASSLEGPNTGELFF
TGTGCCAGCAGCTTGGAGGGGCCCAACACCGGGGAGCTGTTTTTT
>TRBV7-6|few|TRBD2|TRBJ2-1
CASSLASGRENEQFF
TGTGCCAGCAGCTTAGCTAGCGGGAGGGAGAATGAGCAGTTCTTC
>TRBV6-8|.|.|TRBJ2-7
CASRSGTVIPYEQYF
TGTGCCAGCAGATCAGGGACCGTCATTCCCTACGAGCAGTACTTC
>TRBV5-1|.|TRBD2|TRBJ2-2
CASRSGSVGTGELFF
TGCGCCAGCAGAAGCGGGAGTGTGGGCACCGGGGAGCTGTTTTTT
>TRBV11-3|medium-sized|TRBD2|TRBJ2-7
CASSPLSGSYEQYF
TGTGCCAGCAGCCCCCTTAGCGGGAGCTACGAGCAGTACTTC
>TRBV6-8|medium-sized|.|TRBJ1-2
CASSDSQQPAHYGYTF
TGTGCCAGCAGTGACAGTCAACAGCCAGCTCACTATGGCTACACCTTC
>TRBV11-3|many|.|TRBJ1-4
CASSLSPLVLGGEKLFF
TGTGCCAGCAGCTTGTCACCCCTGGTACTCGGGGGTGAAAAACTGTTTTTT
>TRBV12-5|.|TRBD1|TRBJ1-5
CASGLNVTPGQGNQPQHF
TGTGCTAGTGGTTTGAATGTAACCCCGGGACAGGGGAATCAGCCCCAGCATTTT